What follows is one T cell receptor beta chain and its context. Methods used by the authors: Scientists estimated how many nucleated cells there were by amplifying reference gene primers. Here immunoSEQ multiplex PCR was the method, and the copy in TCRdb shows in-frame clones only, minus some. D and trimming come from the DNA, and the V and J calls and clone size come from that table. The table has roughly 240,000 clones, approximately 82% seen once; the top ten hold 1.9%. This entry is derived from a study of blood T cell repertoires in COVID-19. Study-level background: Collection of acute and convalescent COVID-19 samples took place in the United States, Italy and Spain. PBMCs, B-cell-depleted T cells, or T cells were the source of the cDNA or gDNA that made up the material.

CDR3 length: 15 amino acids. Trimming took off 0 bases at V and 1 base at J, with 9 bases between the two ends. Germline assignment: CDR1 MNHEY and CDR2 SVGAGI. Sequenced input: peripheral blood. This TCR was sampled from a woman aged 80 or older with acute or convalescent COVID-19. The chain employs TRBV6-5 and TRBJ2-5; a weak D match, TRBD1 (5 bases). CDR3: CASSYSQTAQETQYF. Written as DNA, the CDR3 is TGTGCCAGCAGTTACTCCCAGACAGCCCAAGAGACCCAGTACTTC.